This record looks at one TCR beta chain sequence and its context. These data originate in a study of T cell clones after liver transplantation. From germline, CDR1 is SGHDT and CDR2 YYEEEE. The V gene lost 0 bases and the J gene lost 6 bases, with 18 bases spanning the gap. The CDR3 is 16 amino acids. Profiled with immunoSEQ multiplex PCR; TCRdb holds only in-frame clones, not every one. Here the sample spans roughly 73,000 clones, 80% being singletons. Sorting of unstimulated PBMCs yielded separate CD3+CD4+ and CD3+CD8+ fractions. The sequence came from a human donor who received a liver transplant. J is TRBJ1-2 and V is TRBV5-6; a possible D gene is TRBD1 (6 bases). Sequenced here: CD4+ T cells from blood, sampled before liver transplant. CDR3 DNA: TGTGCCAGCAGCTTGGGACTCCAGGGGATTGAAGATGGCTACACCTTC. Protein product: CASSLGLQGIEDGYTF.